This paragraph reports one T cell receptor (beta chain). Its antigen is as yet unknown. This sample is part of a study of T cell responses to AZD1222 COVID-19 vaccine. Study-wide results and limits: Baseline seropositivity characterized only six AZD1222 recipients.

Only in-frame clones appear in the TCRdb table, and some are missing; sequencing was by immunoSEQ multiplex PCR. The data show 95,000 to 150,000 clones, about 90% seen once. The CDR3 sequence is 12 residues long. The germline CDR1 and CDR2 sequences are MNHEY and SVGAGI. The J segment lost 7 bases and the V segment lost 10 bases, leaving 6 bases of the junction unmatched. The receptor was derived from an adult in good health. The gene calls are TRBV6-5 and TRBJ2-7, with 11 bases aligning to TRBD1. Sequences were derived from peripheral blood, sampled on day 0 of AZD1222 vaccination. CDR3 loop: CAIGQGAVEQYF. The CDR3 DNA is TGTGCCATTGGACAGGGGGCTGTTGAGCAGTACTTC.